The 6 T cell receptor beta chains given below trace back to one sample, sequenced in a study of siplizumab effects on memory and regulatory T cells. Here immunoSEQ multiplex PCR was the method, and the copy in TCRdb shows in-frame clones only, minus some. In the table there are about 64,000 clones, nearly 98% of which are singletons. Sequenced input: naive CD8+ T cells sorted from blood. The source of these receptors is a human donor in good health.

The V gene is TRBV29-1, the J gene TRBJ2-7; D is possibly TRBD2 (6 bases). V gave up 2 bases and J gave up 5 bases, with 10 bases separating them. CDR3 length: 12 residues. From germline, CDR1 is SQVTM and CDR2 ANQGSEA. The CDR3 coding sequence is TGCAGCGTTGAAAAGGGGAGGAACGAGCAGTACTTC. Residues: CSVEKGRNEQYF.

The chain recombines TRBV27 with TRBJ1-3, with a tentative D call TRBD1 (5 bases). CDR1 MNHEY and CDR2 SMNVEV come from the germline V gene (reference sequence). The CDR3 runs to 16 residues. Trimming left V 5 bases short and J 0 bases short, with 14 bases between. CDR3 coding DNA: TGTGCCAGCAGTCCAGGGCATCCGACCTCTGGAAACACCATATATTTT. As protein: CASSPGHPTSGNTIYF.

The chain joins TRBV27 to TRBJ1-1, with D perhaps matching TRBD1 (5 bases). CDR3 length: 14 amino acids. Germline V gene data show CDR1 as MNHEY and CDR2 as SMNVEV (reference sequence). The V end lost 3 bases, the J end lost 8 bases, and 16 bases lay between the germline ends. The CDR3 bases are TGTGCCAGCAGTTTCTACGGGACGGGATACGAAGCTTTCTTT. It yields the protein CASSFYGTGYEAFF.

The rearrangement joins TRBV5-6 to TRBJ2-1; D is perhaps TRBD1 (5 bases). The CDR3 is 17 residues long. V lost 0 bases and J 3 bases, leaving 16 bases between the germline ends. Looked up from germline, CDR1 is SGHDT and CDR2 is YYEEEE. The CDR3 DNA reads TGTGCCAGCAGCTTGGGGGGCTCAATCCAAAACTACAATGAGCAGTTCTTC. Protein sequence: CASSLGGSIQNYNEQFF.

The chain is built from TRBV5-4 and TRBJ2-1; D may be TRBD2 (5 bases). Trimming cost V 4 bases and J 10 bases, with 12 bases left between them. Germline V gives CDR1 SGHNT, CDR2 YYREEE (reference sequence). The CDR3 loop spans 12 amino acids. The chain's CDR3 is CASSSGVQEQFF. Here the CDR3 DNA reads TGTGCCAGCAGCAGCGGAGTTCAGGAGCAGTTCTTC.

CDR3 sequence reads: CASSLFQGDTQYF. In DNA form, the CDR3 reads TGTGCCAGCAGCTTATTCCAGGGCGATACGCAGTATTTT. The chain joins TRBV11-2 to TRBJ2-3; TRBD1 is a possible D gene (5 bases). This CDR3 has 13 amino acids. V lost 2 bases to trimming and J lost 6 bases, with 9 bases between them. In germline, CDR1 is SGHAT, CDR2 FQNNGV.